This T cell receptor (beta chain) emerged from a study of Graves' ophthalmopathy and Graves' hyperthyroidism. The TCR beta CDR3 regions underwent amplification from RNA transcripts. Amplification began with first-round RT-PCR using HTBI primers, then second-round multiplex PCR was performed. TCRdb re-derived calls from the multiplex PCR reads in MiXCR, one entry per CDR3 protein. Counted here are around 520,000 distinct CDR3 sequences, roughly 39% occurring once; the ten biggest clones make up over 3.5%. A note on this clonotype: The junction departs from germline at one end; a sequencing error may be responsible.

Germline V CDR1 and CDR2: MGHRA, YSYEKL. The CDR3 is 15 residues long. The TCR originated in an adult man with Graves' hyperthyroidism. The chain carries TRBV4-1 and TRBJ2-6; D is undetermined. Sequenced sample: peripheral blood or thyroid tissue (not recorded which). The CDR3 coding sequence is TGCGCCGGCAGCCTCGGGCTATCTGGGGCCAACGTCCTGACTTTC. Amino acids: CAGSLGLSGANVLTF.